The clone carrying this T cell receptor beta chain has at least ten counts. Its matching antigen is unknown. The data are from a study of T cells in Graves' hyperthyroidism and ophthalmopathy. Study-level points and caveats: Onset of ophthalmopathy came a median 6.5 months after the model predicted it.

There were TCR beta CDR3 regions amplified from RNA transcripts. Primed by the HTBI set, a first-round RT-PCR was run on the TCR CDR3. One entry per CDR3 protein results from TCRdb running MiXCR on the multiplex PCR reads. There are some 440,000 distinct CDR3 sequences in the sample; around 16% occur only once, and around 7% lies in the top ten. Hyperthyroidism of Graves' type that showed no ophthalmopathy progression within 18 months was stable. V was clipped by 1 base and J by 9 bases, with 13 bases between them. Germline V gives CDR1 SQVTM, CDR2 ANQGSEA. The CDR3 is 12 amino acids. This chain connects TRBV29-1 to TRBJ2-7; D might be TRBD2 (6 bases). This sequence was found in a woman between 18 and 29 years old with Graves' hyperthyroidism. Sample: blood. CDR3 protein: CSVEAGGTVQYF. CDR3 bases: TGCAGCGTTGAAGCTGGGGGGACGGTGCAGTACTTC.